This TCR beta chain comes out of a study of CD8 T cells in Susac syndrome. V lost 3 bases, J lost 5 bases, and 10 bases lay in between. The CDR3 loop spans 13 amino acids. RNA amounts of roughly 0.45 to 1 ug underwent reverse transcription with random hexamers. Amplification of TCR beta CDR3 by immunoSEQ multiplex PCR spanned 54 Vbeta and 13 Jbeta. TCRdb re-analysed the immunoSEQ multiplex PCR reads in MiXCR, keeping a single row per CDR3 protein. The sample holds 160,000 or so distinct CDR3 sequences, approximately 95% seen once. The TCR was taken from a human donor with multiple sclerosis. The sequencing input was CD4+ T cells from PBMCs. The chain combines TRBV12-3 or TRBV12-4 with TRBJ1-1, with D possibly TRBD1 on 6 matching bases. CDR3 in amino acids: CASSFQGRTEAFF. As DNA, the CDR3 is TGTGCCAGCAGTTTTCAGGGGAGGACTGAAGCTTTCTTT.